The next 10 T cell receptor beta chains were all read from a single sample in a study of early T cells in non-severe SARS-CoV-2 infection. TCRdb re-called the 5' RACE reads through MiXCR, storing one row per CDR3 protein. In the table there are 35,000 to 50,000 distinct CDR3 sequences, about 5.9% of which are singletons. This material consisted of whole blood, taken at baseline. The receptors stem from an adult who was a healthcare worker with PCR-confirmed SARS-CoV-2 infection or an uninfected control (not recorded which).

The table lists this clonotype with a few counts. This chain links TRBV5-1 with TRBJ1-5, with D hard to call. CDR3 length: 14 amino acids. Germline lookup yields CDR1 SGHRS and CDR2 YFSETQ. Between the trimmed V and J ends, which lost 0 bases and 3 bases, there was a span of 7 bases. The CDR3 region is CASSLGDTNQPQHF. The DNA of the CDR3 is TGCGCCAGCAGCTTGGGTGACACCAATCAGCCCCAGCATTTT.

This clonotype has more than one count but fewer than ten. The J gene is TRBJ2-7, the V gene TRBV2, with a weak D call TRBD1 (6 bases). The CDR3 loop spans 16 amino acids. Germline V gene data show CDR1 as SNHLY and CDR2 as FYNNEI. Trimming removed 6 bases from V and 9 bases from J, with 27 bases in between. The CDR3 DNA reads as TGTGCCAGCAGATCCCTCCGGGACATCCCTATTATCGGGCAGTACTTC. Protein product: CASRSLRDIPIIGQYF.

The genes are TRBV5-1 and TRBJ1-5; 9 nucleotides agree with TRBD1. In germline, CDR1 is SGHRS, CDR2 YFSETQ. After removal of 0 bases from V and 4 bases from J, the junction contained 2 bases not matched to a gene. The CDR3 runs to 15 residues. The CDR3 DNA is TGCGCCAGCAGCTTGGGGACAGGGGCGAATCAGCCCCAGCATTTT. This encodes CASSLGTGANQPQHF.

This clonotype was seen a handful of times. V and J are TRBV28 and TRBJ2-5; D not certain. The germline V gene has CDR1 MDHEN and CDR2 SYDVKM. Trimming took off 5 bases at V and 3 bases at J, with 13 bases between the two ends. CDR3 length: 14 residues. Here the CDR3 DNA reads TGTGCCAGCAGTGCCCAGGCGGTGAAAGAGACCCAGTACTTC. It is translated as CASSAQAVKETQYF.

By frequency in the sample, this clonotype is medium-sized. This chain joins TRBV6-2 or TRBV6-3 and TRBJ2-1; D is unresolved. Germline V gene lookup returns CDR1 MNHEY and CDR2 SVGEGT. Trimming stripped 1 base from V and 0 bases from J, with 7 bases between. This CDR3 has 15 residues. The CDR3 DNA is TGTGCCAGCAGTTACTTAGAGAGCTCCTACAATGAGCAGTTCTTC. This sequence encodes CASSYLESSYNEQFF.

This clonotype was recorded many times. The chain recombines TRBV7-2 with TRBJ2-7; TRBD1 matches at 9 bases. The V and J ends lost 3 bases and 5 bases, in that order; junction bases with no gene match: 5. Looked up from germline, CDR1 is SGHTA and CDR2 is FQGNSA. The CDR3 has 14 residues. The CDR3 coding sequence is TGTGCCAGCAGCTTGGGACAGGGTATGAACGAGCAGTACTTC. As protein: CASSLGQGMNEQYF.

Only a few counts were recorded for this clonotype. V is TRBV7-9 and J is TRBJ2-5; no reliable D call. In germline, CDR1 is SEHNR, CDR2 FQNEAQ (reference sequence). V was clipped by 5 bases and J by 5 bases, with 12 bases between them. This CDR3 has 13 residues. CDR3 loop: CASSQLNRETQYF. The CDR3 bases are TGTGCCAGCAGCCAACTCAATAGGGAGACCCAGTACTTC.

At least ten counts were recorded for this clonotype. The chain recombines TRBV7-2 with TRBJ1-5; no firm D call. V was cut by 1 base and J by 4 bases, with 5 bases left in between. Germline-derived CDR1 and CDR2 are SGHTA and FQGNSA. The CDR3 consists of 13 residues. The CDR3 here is CASSLVGNQPQHF. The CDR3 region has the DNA TGTGCCAGCAGCTTAGTAGGGAATCAGCCCCAGCATTTT.

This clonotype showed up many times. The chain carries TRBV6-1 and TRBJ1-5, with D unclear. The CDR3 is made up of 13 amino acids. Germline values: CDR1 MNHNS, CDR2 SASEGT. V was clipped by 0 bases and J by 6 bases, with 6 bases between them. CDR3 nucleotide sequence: TGTGCCAGCAGTGAAGCGGGGAGTCAGCCCCAGCATTTT. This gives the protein CASSEAGSQPQHF.

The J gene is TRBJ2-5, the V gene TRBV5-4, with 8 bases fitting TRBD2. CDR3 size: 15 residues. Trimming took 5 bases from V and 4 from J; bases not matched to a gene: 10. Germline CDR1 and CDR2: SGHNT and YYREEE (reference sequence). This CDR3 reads CASRAAGGGRETQYF. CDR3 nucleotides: TGTGCCAGCAGGGCGGCGGGGGGAGGAAGAGAGACCCAGTACTTC.